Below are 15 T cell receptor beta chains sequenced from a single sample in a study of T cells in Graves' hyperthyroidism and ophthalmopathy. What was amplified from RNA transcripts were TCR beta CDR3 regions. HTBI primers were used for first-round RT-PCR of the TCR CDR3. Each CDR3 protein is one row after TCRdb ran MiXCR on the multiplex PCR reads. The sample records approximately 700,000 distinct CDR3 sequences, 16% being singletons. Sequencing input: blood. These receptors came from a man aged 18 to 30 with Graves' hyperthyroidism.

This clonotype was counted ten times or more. In nucleotides, the CDR3 is TGTGCCAGCAGTTTATACGGGGAGAATACGCAGTATTTT. Translating gives CASSLYGENTQYF. V and J are TRBV28 and TRBJ2-3, with D tentatively TRBD2 (5 bases). V was shortened by 1 base and J by 7 bases, with 9 bases between the two germline ends. CDR1 is MDHEN and CDR2 is SYDVKM in the germline V gene. The CDR3 extends over 13 amino acids.

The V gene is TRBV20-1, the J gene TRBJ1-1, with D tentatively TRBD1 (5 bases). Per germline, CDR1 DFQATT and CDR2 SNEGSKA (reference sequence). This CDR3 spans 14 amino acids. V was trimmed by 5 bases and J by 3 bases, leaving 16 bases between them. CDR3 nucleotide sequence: TGCAGTGCTGGGGCTCTGAGCAGGCACACTGAAGCTTTCTTT. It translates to CSAGALSRHTEAFF.

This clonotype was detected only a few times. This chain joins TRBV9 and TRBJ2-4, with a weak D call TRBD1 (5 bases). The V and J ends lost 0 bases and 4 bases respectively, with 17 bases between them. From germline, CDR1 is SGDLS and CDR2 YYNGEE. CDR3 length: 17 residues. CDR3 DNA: TGTGCCAGCAGCGTAGGGCCAACAGGCGAATCAAAAAACATTCAGTACTTC. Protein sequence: CASSVGPTGESKNIQYF. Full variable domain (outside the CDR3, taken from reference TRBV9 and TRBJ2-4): DSGVTQTPKHLITATGQRVTLRCSPRSGDLSVYWYQQSLDQGLQFLIQYYNGEERAKGNILERFSAQQFPDLHSELNLSSLELGDSALYFCASSVGPTGESKNIQYFGAGTRLSVL.

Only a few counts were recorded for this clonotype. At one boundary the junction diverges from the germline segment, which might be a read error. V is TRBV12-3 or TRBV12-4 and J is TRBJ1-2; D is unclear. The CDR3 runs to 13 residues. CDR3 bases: TGTGCCAGCGGTTTTGGGCGGATATATGGCTACACCTTC. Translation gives CASGFGRIYGYTF.

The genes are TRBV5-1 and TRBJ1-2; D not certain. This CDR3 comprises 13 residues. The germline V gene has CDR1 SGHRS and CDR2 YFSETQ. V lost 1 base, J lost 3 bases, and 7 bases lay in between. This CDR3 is CASSLNRHYGYTF. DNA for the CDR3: TGCGCCAGCAGCTTGAATAGACACTATGGCTACACCTTC.

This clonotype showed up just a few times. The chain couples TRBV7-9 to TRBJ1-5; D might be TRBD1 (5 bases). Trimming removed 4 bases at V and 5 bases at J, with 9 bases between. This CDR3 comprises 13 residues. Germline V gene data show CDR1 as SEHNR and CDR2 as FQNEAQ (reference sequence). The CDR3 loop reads CASSSGGDQPQHF. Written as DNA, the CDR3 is TGTGCCAGCAGCTCGGGGGGGGATCAGCCCCAGCATTTT.

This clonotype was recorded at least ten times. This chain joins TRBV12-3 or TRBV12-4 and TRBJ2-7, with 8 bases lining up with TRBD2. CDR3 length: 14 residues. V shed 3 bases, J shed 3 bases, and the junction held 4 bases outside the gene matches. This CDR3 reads CASSFTSGVYEQYF. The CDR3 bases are TGTGCCAGCAGTTTCACTAGCGGTGTCTACGAGCAGTACTTC.

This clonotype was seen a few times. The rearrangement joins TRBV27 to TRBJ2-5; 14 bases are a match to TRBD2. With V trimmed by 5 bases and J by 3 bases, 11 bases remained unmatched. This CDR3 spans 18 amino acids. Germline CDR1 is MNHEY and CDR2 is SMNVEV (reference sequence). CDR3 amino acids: CASSPGTSGSPWKETQYF. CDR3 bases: TGTGCCAGCAGTCCCGGGACTAGCGGGAGTCCGTGGAAAGAGACCCAGTACTTC.

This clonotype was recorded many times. The CDR3 region has the DNA TGTGCCAGCTCACCAGGAAGTCAGGGGACAGATACGCAGTATTTT. Translation gives CASSPGSQGTDTQYF. This chain links TRBV18 with TRBJ2-3; possible D gene TRBD1, 6 bases. V lost 2 bases to trimming and J lost 3 bases, with 12 bases between them. The CDR3 is 15 amino acids. CDR1 is KGHSH, CDR2 LQKENI, per germline.

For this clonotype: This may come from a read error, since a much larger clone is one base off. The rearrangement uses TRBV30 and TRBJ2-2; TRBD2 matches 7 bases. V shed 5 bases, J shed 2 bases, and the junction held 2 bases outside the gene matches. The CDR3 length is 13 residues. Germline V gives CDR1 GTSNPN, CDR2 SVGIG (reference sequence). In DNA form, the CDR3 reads TGTGCCTGGGGGGACTACAACACCGGGGAGCTGTTTTTT. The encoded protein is CAWGDYNTGELFF.

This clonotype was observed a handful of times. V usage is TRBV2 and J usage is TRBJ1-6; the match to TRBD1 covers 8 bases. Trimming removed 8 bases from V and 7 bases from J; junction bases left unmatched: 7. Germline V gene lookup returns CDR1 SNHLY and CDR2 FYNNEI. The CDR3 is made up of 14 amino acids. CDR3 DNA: TGTGCCAGCGGGGCGGGACAGGCCAATTCACCCCTCCACTTT. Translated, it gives CASGAGQANSPLHF. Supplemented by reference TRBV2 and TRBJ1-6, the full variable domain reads EPEVTQTPSHQVTQMGQEVILRCVPISNHLYFYWYRQILGQKVEFLVSFYNNEISEKSEIFDDQFSVERPDGSNFTLKIRSTKLEDSAMYFCASGAGQANSPLHFGNGTRLTVT.

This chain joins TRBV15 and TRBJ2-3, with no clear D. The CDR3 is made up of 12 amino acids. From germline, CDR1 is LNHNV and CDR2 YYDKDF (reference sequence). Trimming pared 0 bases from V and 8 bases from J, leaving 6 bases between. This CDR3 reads CATSRDYGTQYF. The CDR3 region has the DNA TGTGCCACCAGCAGAGATTATGGTACGCAGTATTTT.

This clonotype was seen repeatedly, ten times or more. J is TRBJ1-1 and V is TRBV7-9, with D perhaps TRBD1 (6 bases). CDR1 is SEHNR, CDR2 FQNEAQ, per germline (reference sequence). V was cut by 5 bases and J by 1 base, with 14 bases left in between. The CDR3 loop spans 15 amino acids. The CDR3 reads CASSPRGGRNTEAFF. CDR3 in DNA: TGTGCCAGCAGCCCCCGGGGGGGCAGGAACACTGAAGCTTTCTTT.

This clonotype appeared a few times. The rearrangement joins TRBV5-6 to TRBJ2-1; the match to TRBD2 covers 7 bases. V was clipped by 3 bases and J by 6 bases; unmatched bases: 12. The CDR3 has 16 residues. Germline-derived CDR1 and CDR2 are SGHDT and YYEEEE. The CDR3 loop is CASSWERGKRANEQFF. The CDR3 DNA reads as TGTGCCAGCAGCTGGGAGCGGGGAAAGAGGGCCAATGAGCAGTTCTTC.

CDR3 loop: CASSSPGLGDGYTF. CDR3 bases: TGTGCCAGCAGTTCACCGGGACTAGGGGATGGCTACACCTTC. The gene calls are TRBV12-3 or TRBV12-4 and TRBJ1-2; D might be TRBD1 (5 bases). This CDR3 spans 14 amino acids. Trimming stripped 4 bases from V and 6 bases from J, with 15 bases between.